This entry is about one T cell receptor (beta chain). Its antigen is not yet known. Per-base qualities were not stored, and no clone one base away is much larger. Taken from cysteine to phenylalanine, the CDR3 has 17 residues. The CDR3 DNA has 51 bases and is translated from base 1. After removal of 2 bases from V and 1 base from J, the junction retains 3 bases not matched to a gene. Reading the germline V gene gives CDR1 SNHLY and CDR2 FYNNEI. Separate from the roughly 650-subject first cohort, the validation cohort of 90 to 150 subjects was the group to which the donors belonged. The data originate from a study of cytomegalovirus exposure and HLA in healthy donors (dated by TCRdb to between 2016 and 2019). For context, the study as a whole: According to a later analysis, one platform produced both the 110 or so validation repertoires and the 666 repertoires of the first cohort. The study aimed to test whether cataloging public T cell receptors could reveal signatures of past pathogen exposure. Besides the first cohort of hundreds of subjects, a separate validation cohort made up of about 120 different subjects was used. High-throughput TCR immunosequencing, statistical association of individual TCRs with disease status, and machine learning were combined to predict cytomegalovirus infection status.

Results the study describes overall, beyond this receptor: Three of the identified cytomegalovirus-associated TCR beta chains were confirmed in vitro to be specific for cytomegalovirus antigens. Cytomegalovirus status was reported to be diagnosed by the classifier with high specificity and sensitivity in both the original and validation cohorts. It was suggested by the authors that the approach could potentially be generalized to other disease states and immunological phenotypes. Across donors, most TCR sequences were observed very rarely, whereas some public TCRs were present in many individuals. The study gave a list of more than 150 TCR beta chains associated with cytomegalovirus. In a later analysis, TCRs clustered in the first cohort were found to also tend to co-occur in the roughly 110 validation repertoires, with about 94% of cluster scores above 0. The validation cohort had no HLA typing available for a later analysis, so co-occurrence within that cohort was assessed over all 130 or so repertoires.

Libraries were built with the immunoSEQ multiplex PCR assay. The study's own analysis went as follows. A statistical classification framework was built for diagnosing cytomegalovirus status from the catalog of TCR beta chain sequences. The clones in this table, taken by TCRdb from immuneACCESS, are in-frame only. Not every clone is retained; where verified, under half of the shortfall comes from an unresolved V gene, and the cause of the rest is unknown. The V and J calls and the clone size are those of that table, but D and trimming were determined from the DNA. Present in this sample are a few hundred thousand clones, about 86% of which were seen just once. Jointly, the top ten make up roughly 1% of the sample.

The chain is assembled from TRBV2 and TRBJ2-1, with TRBD2 identical over 12 junction bases. The sequence was collected from a woman between 18 and 30 years old in good health and CMV-seronegative. The specimen sequenced was PBMCs. For the CDR3, the sequence is CASSERTSGRSYNEQFF. The sequence in DNA is TGTGCCAGCAGTGAAAGAACTAGCGGGAGGTCCTACAATGAGCAGTTCTTC.